These T cell receptor beta chains were read from a single sample in a study of T cell responses to AZD1222 COVID-19 vaccine. Data came from immunoSEQ multiplex PCR; TCRdb stores just in-frame clones and leaves some out. The table includes 160,000 or so clones, 85% to 90% detected once. The sample in question was peripheral blood, obtained 28 days after the second dose of the MenACWY control vaccine. The receptors derive from an adult who received the MenACWY meningococcal vaccine as a control. Both conserved end residues are part of each CDR3. D genes are given only for firm matches. Only part of the rows carry a size: once, few, many, or a class if the clone is expanded.

clone_size j_call d_call v_call cdr3_aa cdr3_nt
once TRBJ1-1 NA TRBV25-1 CASGLGGNTEAFF TGTGCCAGCGGGTTGGGGGGGAACACTGAAGCTTTCTTT
NA TRBJ2-1 TRBD2 TRBV19 CASSIRGWASGMNEQFF TGTGCCAGTAGTATTAGAGGGTGGGCTAGCGGTATGAATGAGCAGTTCTTC
NA TRBJ2-7 NA TRBV19 CASSINAAGSYEQYF TGTGCCAGTAGTATCAACGCGGCAGGTTCCTACGAGCAGTACTTC
NA TRBJ1-5 NA TRBV28 CASSLDDGSQKAQHF TGTGCCAGCAGTTTAGATGACGGTTCACAGAAGGCCCAGCATTTT
few TRBJ2-7 TRBD1 TRBV9 CASSVSGQVYEQYF TGTGCCAGCAGCGTCTCTGGACAGGTCTACGAGCAGTACTTC
NA TRBJ2-5 NA TRBV10-3 CAISESAEETQYF TGTGCCATCAGTGAGTCGGCAGAAGAGACCCAGTACTTC
once TRBJ1-2 NA TRBV5-1 CASSLSVSGYGYTF TGCGCCAGCAGCTTGTCAGTATCCGGCTATGGCTACACCTTC
NA TRBJ1-2 NA TRBV4-3 CASSQVTPPGYGYTF TGCGCCAGCAGCCAAGTAACCCCGCCCGGCTATGGCTACACCTTC
NA TRBJ2-7 NA TRBV7-9 CASGQYEQYF TGTGCCAGCGGACAATACGAGCAGTACTTC
NA TRBJ2-1 TRBD2 TRBV14 CASRPSGTSGRGEQFF TGTGCCAGCCGACCCTCGGGGACTAGCGGACGTGGTGAGCAGTTCTTC
few TRBJ2-7 TRBD2 TRBV9 CASSVGDSGSHEQYF TGTGCCAGCAGCGTAGGGGATAGCGGGAGCCACGAGCAGTACTTC
NA TRBJ1-6 NA TRBV6-2/TRBV6-3 CASSNRVLNSPLHF TGTGCCAGCAGTAACAGGGTGCTAAATTCACCCCTCCACTTT
NA TRBJ2-1 TRBD2 TRBV2 CASSDWRESEYGDEQFF TGTGCCAGCAGTGATTGGCGGGAGTCGGAGTATGGAGATGAGCAGTTCTTC
once TRBJ2-7 NA TRBV7-2 CASRQGPGVRDEQYF TGTGCCAGCAGGCAAGGTCCGGGAGTGAGAGACGAGCAGTACTTC
NA TRBJ1-1 NA TRBV28 CASSSIGIMNTEAFF TGTGCCAGCAGTTCAATTGGGATTATGAACACTGAAGCTTTCTTT
NA TRBJ2-3 NA TRBV7-2 CASSPVGTSTDTQYF TGTGCCAGCAGTCCGGTGGGGACTAGCACAGATACGCAGTATTTT
NA TRBJ1-6 TRBD1 TRBV30 CAWSFDRGSSYNSPLHF TGTGCCTGGAGTTTTGACAGGGGGAGCTCCTATAATTCACCCCTCCACTTT
NA TRBJ2-2 NA TRBV14 CASSYGITGELFF TGTGCCAGCAGCTACGGGATCACCGGGGAGCTGTTTTTT
few TRBJ1-1 TRBD1 TRBV6-5 CASSYTPQGGTEAFF TGTGCCAGCAGTTACACTCCCCAGGGGGGCACTGAAGCTTTCTTT
NA TRBJ1-2 NA TRBV3-1/TRBV3-2 CASSQGSANYGYTF TGTGCCAGCAGCCAAGGGTCTGCAAACTATGGCTACACCTTC
NA TRBJ1-2 NA TRBV21-1 CASSKDSGSRYYGYTF TGTGCCAGCAGCAAAGATTCAGGGAGCCGTTACTATGGCTACACCTTC
NA TRBJ1-2 NA TRBV9 CASSVFEAARTGYTF TGTGCCAGCAGCGTTTTTGAGGCCGCGCGGACCGGCTACACCTTC
NA TRBJ1-3 NA TRBV7-8 CASSLNGFGNTIYF TGTGCCAGCAGCTTAAATGGGTTTGGAAACACCATATATTTT
NA TRBJ2-5 NA TRBV7-8 CASSLVGGGSQTQYF TGTGCCAGCAGCTTAGTAGGGGGAGGCTCACAGACCCAGTACTTC
NA TRBJ2-4 NA TRBV5-5 CASSLESGVVGYF TGTGCCAGCAGCTTGGAGTCTGGAGTGGTCGGGTACTTC
NA TRBJ2-5 NA TRBV28 CASSSGSQETQYF TGTGCCAGCAGCTCCGGATCACAAGAGACCCAGTACTTC
NA TRBJ1-2 NA TRBV6-5 CASSPGAWGYTF TGTGCCAGCAGCCCCGGGGCCTGGGGCTACACCTTC
NA TRBJ2-1 TRBD2 TRBV4-1 CASSHTSGRPGDEQFF TGCGCCAGCAGCCACACTAGCGGGAGGCCCGGCGATGAGCAGTTCTTC
few TRBJ1-5 NA TRBV25-1 CASSALSGNQPQHF TGTGCCAGCAGTGCATTAAGCGGCAATCAGCCCCAGCATTTT
NA TRBJ2-7 NA TRBV5-4 CASSRQGIHEQYF TGTGCCAGCAGCCGCCAGGGTATCCACGAGCAGTACTTC
once TRBJ2-7 NA TRBV27 CASSFRESYEQYF TGTGCCAGCAGTTTCAGGGAATCCTACGAGCAGTACTTC
NA TRBJ2-2 NA TRBV5-5 CASSLEWWASGTGELFF TGTGCCAGCAGCTTGGAATGGTGGGCGTCGGGCACCGGGGAGCTGTTTTTT
NA TRBJ1-3 NA TRBV5-4 CASSAEGIAGNTIYF TGTGCCAGCAGTGCGGAAGGAATCGCGGGAAACACCATATATTTT
NA TRBJ1-2 NA TRBV4-1 CASSQVGITDNYGYTF TGCGCCAGCAGCCAAGTAGGAATCACCGATAACTATGGCTACACCTTC
NA TRBJ1-6 NA TRBV9 CASSGKSSYNSPLHF TGTGCCAGCAGCGGAAAGAGCTCCTATAATTCACCCCTCCACTTT
NA TRBJ1-6 NA TRBV5-6 CASSFGGINSPLHF TGTGCCAGCAGCTTCGGTGGGATAAATTCACCCCTCCACTTT
NA TRBJ2-7 TRBD1 TRBV6-5 CASSYGGQAEQYF TGTGCCAGCAGTTACGGGGGACAGGCCGAGCAGTACTTC
NA TRBJ2-7 NA TRBV7-9 CASRDGRTVGEQYF TGTGCCAGCAGAGACGGGCGGACAGTGGGAGAGCAGTACTTC
NA TRBJ1-4 NA TRBV5-5 CASSLNGGTNEKLFF TGTGCCAGCAGCTTGAACGGGGGAACTAATGAAAAACTGTTTTTT
NA TRBJ1-4 NA TRBV5-1 CASSDVQGEKLFF TGCGCCAGCAGCGACGTACAGGGTGAAAAACTGTTTTTT
NA TRBJ2-1 NA TRBV5-4 CASSFVGAGVQFF TGTGCCAGCAGCTTTGTCGGGGCCGGTGTGCAGTTCTTC
NA TRBJ2-5 NA TRBV9 CASSARQGGRRETQYF TGTGCCAGCAGCGCACGACAGGGTGGGAGGAGAGAGACCCAGTACTTC
NA TRBJ2-3 NA TRBV13 CASTSTDWQGADTQYF TGTGCCAGCACCTCTACCGACTGGCAGGGCGCAGATACGCAGTATTTT
NA TRBJ2-3 TRBD2 TRBV19 CASSPGTSGRANTQYF TGTGCCAGTAGTCCTGGGACTAGCGGGAGGGCCAATACGCAGTATTTT
once TRBJ2-3 TRBD1 TRBV11-2 CASSWGTGDTDTQYF TGTGCCAGCAGCTGGGGGACAGGGGACACAGATACGCAGTATTTT
NA TRBJ2-1 TRBD2 TRBV7-2 CASSLGMWGLAGDHNEQFF TGTGCCAGCAGCTTAGGGATGTGGGGACTAGCGGGAGATCACAATGAGCAGTTCTTC
NA TRBJ2-3 TRBD2 TRBV19 CASTVAGTGNTQYF TGTGCCAGTACCGTAGCGGGAACGGGGAATACGCAGTATTTT